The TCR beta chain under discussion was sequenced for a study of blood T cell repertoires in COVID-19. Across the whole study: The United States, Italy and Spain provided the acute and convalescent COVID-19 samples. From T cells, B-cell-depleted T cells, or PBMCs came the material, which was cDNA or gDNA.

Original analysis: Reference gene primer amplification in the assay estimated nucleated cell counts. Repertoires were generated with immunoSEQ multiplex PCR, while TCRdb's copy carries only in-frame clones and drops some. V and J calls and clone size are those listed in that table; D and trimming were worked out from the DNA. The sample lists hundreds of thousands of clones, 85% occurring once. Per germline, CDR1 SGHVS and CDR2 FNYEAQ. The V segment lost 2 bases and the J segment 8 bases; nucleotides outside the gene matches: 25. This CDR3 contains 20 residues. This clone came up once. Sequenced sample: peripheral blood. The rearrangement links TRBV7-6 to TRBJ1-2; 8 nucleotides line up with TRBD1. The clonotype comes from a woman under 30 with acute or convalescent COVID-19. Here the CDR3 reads CASSLMGRGRLVPIMRGYTF. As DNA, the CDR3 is TGTGCCAGCAGCTTAATGGGCAGGGGGCGTCTTGTCCCGATTATGCGGGGCTACACCTTC.